This record concerns one TCR beta chain sequence. Per the study methods: Reference gene primer amplification yielded estimated nucleated cell counts. The protocol was immunoSEQ multiplex PCR, while the TCRdb copy is restricted to in-frame clones and leaves out a portion. Clone size and the V and J calls come from that table; the DNA yielded D and trimming. The sample shows 130,000 to 150,000 clones, approximately 91% of them seen only once. CDR1 is WNHNN, CDR2 SYGVQD, per germline (reference sequence). Trimming removed 4 bases at V and 3 bases at J, with 12 bases between. The CDR3 loop spans 14 amino acids. The data belong to a study of blood T cell repertoires in COVID-19. Whole-study context: Whether acute or convalescent, the COVID-19 samples came from the United States, Italy and Spain.

This TCR came from a man in his sixties or seventies with acute or convalescent COVID-19. This rearrangement joins TRBV10-1 to TRBJ1-2, with D perhaps TRBD1 (6 bases). Sequenced input: peripheral blood. The CDR3 region has the DNA TGCGCCAGCAGTGTGGGAGGGGGAGACTATGGCTACACCTTC. As protein: CASSVGGGDYGYTF.